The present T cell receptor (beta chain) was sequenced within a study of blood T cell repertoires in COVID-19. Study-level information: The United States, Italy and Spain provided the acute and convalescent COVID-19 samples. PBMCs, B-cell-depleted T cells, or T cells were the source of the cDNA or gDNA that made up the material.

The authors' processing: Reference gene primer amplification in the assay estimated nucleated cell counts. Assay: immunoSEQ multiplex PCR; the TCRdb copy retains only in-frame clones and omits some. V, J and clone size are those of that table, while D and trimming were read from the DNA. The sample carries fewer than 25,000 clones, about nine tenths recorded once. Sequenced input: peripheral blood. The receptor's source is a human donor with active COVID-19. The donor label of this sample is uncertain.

CDR3 in DNA: TGTGCCAGCAGCCTCGAAAAGGGGGCCTACGAGCAGTACTTC. It specifies CASSLEKGAYEQYF. The rearrangement links TRBV7-6 to TRBJ2-7, with D tentatively TRBD1 (6 bases). The CDR3 is 14 amino acids. Trimming shortened V by 5 bases and J by 2 bases, and 13 bases separated the two germline ends. Germline V gene data show CDR1 as SGHVS and CDR2 as FNYEAQ.